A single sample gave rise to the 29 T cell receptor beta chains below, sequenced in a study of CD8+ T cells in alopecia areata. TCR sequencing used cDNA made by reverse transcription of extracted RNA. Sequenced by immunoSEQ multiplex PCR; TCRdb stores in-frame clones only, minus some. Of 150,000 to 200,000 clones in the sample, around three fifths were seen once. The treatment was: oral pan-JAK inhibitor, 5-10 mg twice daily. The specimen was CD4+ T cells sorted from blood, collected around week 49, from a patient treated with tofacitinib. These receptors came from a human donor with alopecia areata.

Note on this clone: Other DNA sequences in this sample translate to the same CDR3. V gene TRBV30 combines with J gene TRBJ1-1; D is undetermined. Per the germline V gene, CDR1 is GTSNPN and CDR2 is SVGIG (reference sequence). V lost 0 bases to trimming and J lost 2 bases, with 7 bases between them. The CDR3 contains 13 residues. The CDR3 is CAWSVQVNTEAFF. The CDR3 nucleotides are TGTGCCTGGAGTGTACAAGTAAACACTGAAGCTTTCTTT.

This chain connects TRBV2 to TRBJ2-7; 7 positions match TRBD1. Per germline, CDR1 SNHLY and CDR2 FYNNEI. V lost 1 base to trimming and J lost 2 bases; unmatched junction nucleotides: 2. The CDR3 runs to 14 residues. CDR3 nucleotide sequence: TGTGCCAGCAGTGAAGGGGACAGCCCCTACGAGCAGTACTTC. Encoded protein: CASSEGDSPYEQYF.

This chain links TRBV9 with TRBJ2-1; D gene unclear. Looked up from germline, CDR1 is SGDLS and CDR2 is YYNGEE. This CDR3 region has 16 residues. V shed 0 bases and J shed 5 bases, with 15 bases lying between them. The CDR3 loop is CASSVALGSTDNEQFF. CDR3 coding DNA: TGTGCCAGCAGCGTAGCTCTAGGTAGCACGGACAATGAGCAGTTCTTC.

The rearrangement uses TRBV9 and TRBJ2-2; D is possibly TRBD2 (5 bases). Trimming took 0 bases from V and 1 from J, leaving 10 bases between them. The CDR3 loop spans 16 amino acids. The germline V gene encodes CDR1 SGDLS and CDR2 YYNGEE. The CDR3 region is CASSVDSDRNTGELFF. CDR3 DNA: TGTGCCAGCAGCGTAGATAGCGACCGGAACACCGGGGAGCTGTTTTTT.

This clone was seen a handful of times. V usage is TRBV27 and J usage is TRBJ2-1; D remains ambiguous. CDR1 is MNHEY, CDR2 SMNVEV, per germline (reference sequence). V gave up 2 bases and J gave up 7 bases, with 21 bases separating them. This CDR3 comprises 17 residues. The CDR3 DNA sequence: TGTGCCAGCAGTTTAGGGTTTGGGTACGGGTTGAGGAATGAGCAGTTCTTC. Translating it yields CASSLGFGYGLRNEQFF.

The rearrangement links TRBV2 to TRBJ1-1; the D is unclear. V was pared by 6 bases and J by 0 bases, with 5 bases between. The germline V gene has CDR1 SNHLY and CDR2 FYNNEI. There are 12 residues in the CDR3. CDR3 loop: CASRRVNTEAFF. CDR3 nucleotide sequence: TGTGCCAGCAGGAGGGTGAACACTGAAGCTTTCTTT.

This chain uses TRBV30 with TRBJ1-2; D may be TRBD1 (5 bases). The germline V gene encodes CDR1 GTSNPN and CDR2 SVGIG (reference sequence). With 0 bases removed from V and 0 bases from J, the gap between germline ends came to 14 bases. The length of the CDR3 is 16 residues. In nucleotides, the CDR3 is TGTGCCTGGAGTGTATTAGGAGGGACTACTAACTATGGCTACACCTTC. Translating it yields CAWSVLGGTTNYGYTF. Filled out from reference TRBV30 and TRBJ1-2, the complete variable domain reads SQTIHQWPATLVQPVGSPLSLECTVEGTSNPNLYWYRQAAGRGLQLLFYSVGIGQISSEVPQNLSASRPQDRQFILSSKKLLLSDSGFYLCAWSVLGGTTNYGYTFGSGTRLTVV.

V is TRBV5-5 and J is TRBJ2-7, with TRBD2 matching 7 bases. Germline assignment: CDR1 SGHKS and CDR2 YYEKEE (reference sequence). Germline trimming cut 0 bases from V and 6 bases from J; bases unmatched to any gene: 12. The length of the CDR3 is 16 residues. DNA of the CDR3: TGTGCCAGCAGCTTGGCCCCGCGGGACGGCGGGGGCGAGCAGTACTTC. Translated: CASSLAPRDGGGEQYF.

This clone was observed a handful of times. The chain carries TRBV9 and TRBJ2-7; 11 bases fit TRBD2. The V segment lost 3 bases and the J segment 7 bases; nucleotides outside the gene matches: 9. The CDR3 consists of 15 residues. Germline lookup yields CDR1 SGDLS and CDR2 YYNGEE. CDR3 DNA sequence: TGTGCCAGCAGCGCTAGCGGGGGGTCTATTGGGGAGCAGTACTTC. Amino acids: CASSASGGSIGEQYF.

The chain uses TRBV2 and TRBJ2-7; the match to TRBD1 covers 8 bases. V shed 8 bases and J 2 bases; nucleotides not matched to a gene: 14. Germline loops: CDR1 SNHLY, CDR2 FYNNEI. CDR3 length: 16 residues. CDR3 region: CASGGRVTGDAYEQYF. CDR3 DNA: TGTGCCAGCGGGGGCCGCGTGACAGGGGACGCCTACGAGCAGTACTTC.

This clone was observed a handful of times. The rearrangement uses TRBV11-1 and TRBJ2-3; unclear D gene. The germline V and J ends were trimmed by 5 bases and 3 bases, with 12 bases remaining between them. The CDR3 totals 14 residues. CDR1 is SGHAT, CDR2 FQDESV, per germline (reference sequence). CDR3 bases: TGTGCCAGCAGCCAGCGATCGGGTACAGATACGCAGTATTTT. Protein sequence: CASSQRSGTDTQYF.

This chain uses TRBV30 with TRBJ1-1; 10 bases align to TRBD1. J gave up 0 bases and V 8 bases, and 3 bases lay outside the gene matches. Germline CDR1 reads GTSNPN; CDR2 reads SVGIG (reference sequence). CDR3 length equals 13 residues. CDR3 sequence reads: CAGTGDMNTEAFF. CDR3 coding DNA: TGTGCCGGGACAGGGGACATGAACACTGAAGCTTTCTTT.

The CDR3 spells CAWNRDRGEKLFF. The CDR3 bases are TGTGCCTGGAATAGGGACAGGGGTGAAAAACTGTTTTTT. The rearrangement links TRBV30 to TRBJ1-4; TRBD1 agrees at 10 bases. In germline, CDR1 is GTSNPN, CDR2 SVGIG (reference sequence). This CDR3 is 13 amino acids long. J was trimmed by 7 bases and V by 4 bases; bases with no gene match: 3. Using reference TRBV30 and TRBJ1-4 for the parts outside the CDR3, the full variable domain is SQTIHQWPATLVQPVGSPLSLECTVEGTSNPNLYWYRQAAGRGLQLLFYSVGIGQISSEVPQNLSASRPQDRQFILSSKKLLLSDSGFYLCAWNRDRGEKLFFGSGTQLSVL.

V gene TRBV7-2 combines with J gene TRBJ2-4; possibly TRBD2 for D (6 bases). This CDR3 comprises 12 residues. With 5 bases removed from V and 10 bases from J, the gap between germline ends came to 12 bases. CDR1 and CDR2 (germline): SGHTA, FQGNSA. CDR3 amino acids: CASSGTREIQYF. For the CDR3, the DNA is TGTGCCAGCAGCGGCACACGGGAGATTCAGTACTTC.

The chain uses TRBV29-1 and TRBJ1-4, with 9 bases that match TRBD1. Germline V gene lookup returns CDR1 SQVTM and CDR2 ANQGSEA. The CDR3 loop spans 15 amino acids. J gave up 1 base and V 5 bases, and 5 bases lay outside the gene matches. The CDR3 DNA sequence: TGCAGCGTTCGGGACAGGGTAGGAACTAATGAAAAACTGTTTTTT. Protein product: CSVRDRVGTNEKLFF.

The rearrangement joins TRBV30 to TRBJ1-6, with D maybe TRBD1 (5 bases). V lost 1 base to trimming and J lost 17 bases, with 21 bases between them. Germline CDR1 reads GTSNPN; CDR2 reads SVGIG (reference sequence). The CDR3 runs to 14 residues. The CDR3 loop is CAWSGLGREENIHF. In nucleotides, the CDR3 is TGTGCCTGGAGTGGACTTGGCAGGGAGGAGAATATCCACTTT.

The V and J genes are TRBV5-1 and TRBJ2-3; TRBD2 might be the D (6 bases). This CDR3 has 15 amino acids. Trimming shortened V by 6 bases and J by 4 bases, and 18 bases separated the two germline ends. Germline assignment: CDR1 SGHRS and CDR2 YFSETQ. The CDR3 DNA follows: TGCGCCAGCACCCCCAGGTCGGCGGGACCAGATACGCAGTATTTT. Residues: CASTPRSAGPDTQYF.

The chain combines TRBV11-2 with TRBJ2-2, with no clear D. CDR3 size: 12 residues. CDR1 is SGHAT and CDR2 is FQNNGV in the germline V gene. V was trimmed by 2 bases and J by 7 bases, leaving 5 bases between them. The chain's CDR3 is CASSLSYGELFF. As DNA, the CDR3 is TGTGCCAGCAGCTTATCCTACGGGGAGCTGTTTTTT.

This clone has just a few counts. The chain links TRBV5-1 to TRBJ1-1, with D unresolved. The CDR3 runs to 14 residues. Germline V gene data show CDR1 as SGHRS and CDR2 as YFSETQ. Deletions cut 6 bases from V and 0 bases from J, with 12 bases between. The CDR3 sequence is CASTIDTMNTEAFF. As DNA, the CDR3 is TGCGCCAGCACAATAGACACGATGAACACTGAAGCTTTCTTT.

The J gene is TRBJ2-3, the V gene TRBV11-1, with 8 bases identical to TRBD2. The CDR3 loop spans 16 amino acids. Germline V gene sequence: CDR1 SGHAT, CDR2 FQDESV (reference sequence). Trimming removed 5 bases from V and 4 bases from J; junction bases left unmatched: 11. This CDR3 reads CASSREGGLVSDTQYF. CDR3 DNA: TGTGCCAGCAGCCGGGAGGGCGGTTTGGTATCAGATACGCAGTATTTT.

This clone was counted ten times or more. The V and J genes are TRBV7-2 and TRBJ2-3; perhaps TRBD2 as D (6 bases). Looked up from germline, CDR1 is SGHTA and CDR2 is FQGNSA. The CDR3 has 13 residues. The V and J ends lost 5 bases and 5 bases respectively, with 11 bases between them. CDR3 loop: CASSLGLGDTQYF. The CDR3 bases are TGTGCCAGCAGCCTGGGACTGGGAGATACGCAGTATTTT.

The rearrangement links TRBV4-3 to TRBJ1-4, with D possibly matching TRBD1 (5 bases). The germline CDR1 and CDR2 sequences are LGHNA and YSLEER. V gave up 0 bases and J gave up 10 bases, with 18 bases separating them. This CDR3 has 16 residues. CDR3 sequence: CASSQDPAEPGGKLFF. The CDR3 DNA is TGCGCCAGCAGCCAAGATCCCGCTGAGCCGGGGGGAAAACTGTTTTTT.

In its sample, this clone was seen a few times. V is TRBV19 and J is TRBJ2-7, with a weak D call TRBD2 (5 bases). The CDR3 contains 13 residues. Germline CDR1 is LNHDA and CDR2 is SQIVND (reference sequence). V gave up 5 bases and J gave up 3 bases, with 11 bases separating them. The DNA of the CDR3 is TGTGCCAGTAGTTCCGGGAACTACTACGAGCAGTACTTC. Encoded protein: CASSSGNYYEQYF.

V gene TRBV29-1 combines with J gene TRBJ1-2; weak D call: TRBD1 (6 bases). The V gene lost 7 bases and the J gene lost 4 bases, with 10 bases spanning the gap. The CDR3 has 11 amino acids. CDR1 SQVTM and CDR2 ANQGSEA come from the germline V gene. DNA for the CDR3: TGCAGCGCGGAACAGGGCTATGGCTACACCTTC. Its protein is CSAEQGYGYTF.

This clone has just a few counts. DNA for the CDR3: TGCGCCAGCAGCCTAGACGGGGGAACCAATCAGCCCCAGCATTTT. Amino acids: CASSLDGGTNQPQHF. The chain is built from TRBV4-3 and TRBJ1-5, with D perhaps TRBD1 (5 bases). This CDR3 spans 15 amino acids. CDR1 LGHNA and CDR2 YSLEER come from the germline V gene. V was pared by 4 bases and J by 3 bases, with 13 bases between.

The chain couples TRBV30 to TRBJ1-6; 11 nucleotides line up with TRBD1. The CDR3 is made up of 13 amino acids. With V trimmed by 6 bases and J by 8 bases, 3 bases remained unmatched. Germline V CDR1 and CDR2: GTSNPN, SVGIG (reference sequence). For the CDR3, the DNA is TGTGCCTGTGGGGACAGGGGGGATTCACCCCTCCACTTT. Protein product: CACGDRGDSPLHF.

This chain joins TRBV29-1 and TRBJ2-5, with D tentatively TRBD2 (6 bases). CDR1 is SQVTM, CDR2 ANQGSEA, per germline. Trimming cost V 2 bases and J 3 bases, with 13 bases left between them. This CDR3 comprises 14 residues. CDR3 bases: TGCAGCGTTGAATCTAGCGTAAGAAAAGAGACCCAGTACTTC. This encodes CSVESSVRKETQYF. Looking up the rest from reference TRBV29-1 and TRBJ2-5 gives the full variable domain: SAVISQKPSRDICQRGTSLTIQCQVDSQVTMMFWYRQQPGQSLTLIATANQGSEATYESGFVIDKFPISRPNLTFSTLTVSNMSPEDSSIYLCSVESSVRKETQYFGPGTRLLVL.

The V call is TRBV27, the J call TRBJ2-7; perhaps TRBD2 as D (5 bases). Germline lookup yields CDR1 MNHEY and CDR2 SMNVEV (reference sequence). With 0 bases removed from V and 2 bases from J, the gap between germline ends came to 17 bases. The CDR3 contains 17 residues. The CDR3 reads CASSLSAGHPNPYEQYF. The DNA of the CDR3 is TGTGCCAGCAGTTTATCCGCGGGTCATCCGAACCCCTACGAGCAGTACTTC.

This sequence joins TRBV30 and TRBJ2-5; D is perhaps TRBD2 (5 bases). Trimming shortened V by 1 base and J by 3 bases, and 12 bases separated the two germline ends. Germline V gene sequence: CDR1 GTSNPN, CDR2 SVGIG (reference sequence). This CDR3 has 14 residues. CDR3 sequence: CAWSGGSWEETQYF. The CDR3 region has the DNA TGTGCCTGGAGTGGAGGGTCTTGGGAAGAGACCCAGTACTTC.